The 32 T cell receptor beta chains listed next were all sequenced from one sample in a study of blood T cell repertoires in COVID-19. Profiled with immunoSEQ multiplex PCR; TCRdb holds only in-frame clones, not every one. There are 200,000 to 250,000 clones in the sample; about 88% occur only once, and less than 3.5% lies in the top ten. Material for sequencing was peripheral blood. Receptors originate from a woman aged 55-69 years with acute or convalescent COVID-19.

This rearrangement joins TRBV19 to TRBJ2-3, with 12 bases identical to TRBD2. Germline V gene sequence: CDR1 LNHDA, CDR2 SQIVND (reference sequence). The junction had 1 base not matched to a gene; V was cut back by 4 bases and J by 2 bases. This CDR3 contains 15 residues. CDR3 nucleotides: TGTGCCAGTAGTAGACTAGCGGGGGTCACAGATACGCAGTATTTT. The encoded protein is CASSRLAGVTDTQYF.

The rearrangement links TRBV19 to TRBJ2-2; 7 bases line up with TRBD2. CDR3 size: 18 residues. Germline CDR1 is LNHDA and CDR2 is SQIVND (reference sequence). The ends lost 4 bases at V and 4 bases at J; junction bases unmatched: 15. The CDR3 region is CASSSPGLPGRPTGELFF. CDR3 nucleotides: TGTGCCAGTAGTAGCCCGGGACTACCAGGGAGACCCACCGGGGAGCTGTTTTTT.

V usage is TRBV3-1 (or the pseudogene TRBV3-2) and J usage is TRBJ2-7; D possibly corresponds to TRBD2 (5 bases). The CDR3 consists of 14 residues. Germline V gives CDR1 LGHDT, CDR2 YNNKEL (reference sequence). The V end lost 1 base, the J end lost 2 bases, and 9 bases lay between the germline ends. CDR3 sequence (DNA): TGTGCCAGCAGCCAAGTAGGACTTACCTACGAGCAGTACTTC. It encodes CASSQVGLTYEQYF.

This clone was detected only a few times. The chain carries TRBV4-1 and TRBJ1-1, with 11 bases aligning to TRBD1. This CDR3 is built from 16 residues. V lost 1 base and J lost 7; bases outside the gene matches: 8. Germline loops: CDR1 MGHRA, CDR2 YSYEKL. The CDR3 is CASSQGAGQGEGEAFF. CDR3 in DNA: TGCGCCAGCAGCCAAGGCGCGGGACAGGGGGAAGGTGAAGCTTTCTTT.

This rearrangement joins TRBV5-1 to TRBJ2-2; 9 bases are a match to TRBD1. Germline assignment: CDR1 SGHRS and CDR2 YFSETQ. V gave up 4 bases and J gave up 5 bases; unmatched junction bases: 3. This CDR3 has 14 residues. The CDR3 protein is CASSRDRATGELFF. CDR3 coding DNA: TGCGCCAGCAGCCGGGACAGGGCTACCGGGGAGCTGTTTTTT. The full variable domain, completed using reference TRBV5-1 and TRBJ2-2, is KAGVTQTPRYLIKTRGQQVTLSCSPISGHRSVSWYQQTPGQGLQFLFEYFSETQRNKGNFPGRFSGRQFSNSRSEMNVSTLELGDSALYLCASSRDRATGELFFGEGSRLTVL.

The chain couples TRBV15 to TRBJ2-7; perhaps TRBD1 as D (5 bases). The CDR3 runs to 16 residues. The V and J ends lost 1 base and 0 bases respectively, with 13 bases between them. The germline V gene encodes CDR1 LNHNV and CDR2 YYDKDF (reference sequence). CDR3 DNA sequence: TGTGCCACCAGCAGAGTTGGGGCCCCTCACTCCTACGAGCAGTACTTC. Encoded protein: CATSRVGAPHSYEQYF.

The chain couples TRBV30 to TRBJ1-3; D ambiguous. The V end was cut by 3 bases, the J end by 0 bases, with 3 bases between. Germline V gene data show CDR1 as GTSNPN and CDR2 as SVGIG (reference sequence). This CDR3 has 12 residues. The chain's CDR3 is CAWRSSGNTIYF. CDR3 sequence (DNA): TGTGCCTGGAGGAGCTCTGGAAACACCATATATTTT. The variable domain in full, with the rest retrieved from reference TRBV30 and TRBJ1-3, is SQTIHQWPATLVQPVGSPLSLECTVEGTSNPNLYWYRQAAGRGLQLLFYSVGIGQISSEVPQNLSASRPQDRQFILSSKKLLLSDSGFYLCAWRSSGNTIYFGEGSWLTVV.

V usage is TRBV30 and J usage is TRBJ1-3; 7 positions agree with TRBD1. Germline values: CDR1 GTSNPN, CDR2 SVGIG (reference sequence). CDR3 length equals 14 residues. V shed 5 bases and J 1 base; nucleotides not matched to a gene: 5. As DNA, the CDR3 is TGTGCCTGGTGGGAGACAGGGTCTGGAAACACCATATATTTT. Its translation: CAWWETGSGNTIYF.

The CDR3 protein is CASSIDTGADTQYF. In nucleotides, the CDR3 is TGTGCCAGTAGTATAGATACAGGGGCAGATACGCAGTATTTT. The chain has TRBV19 and TRBJ2-3, with 7 bases identical to TRBD1. Trimming cost V 0 bases and J 4 bases; bases outside gene matches: 1. Germline V gene lookup returns CDR1 LNHDA and CDR2 SQIVND (reference sequence). There are 14 residues in the CDR3. Looking up the rest from reference TRBV19 and TRBJ2-3 gives the full variable domain: DGGITQSPKYLFRKEGQNVTLSCEQNLNHDAMYWYRQDPGQGLRLIYYSQIVNDFQKGDIAEGYSVSREKKESFPLTVTSAQKNPTAFYLCASSIDTGADTQYFGPGTRLTVL.

CDR3: CATSDITGISSYNEQFF. The CDR3 DNA sequence: TGTGCCACCAGTGACATCACAGGGATTAGCTCCTACAATGAGCAGTTCTTC. This rearrangement joins TRBV24-1 to TRBJ2-1, with a possible D match to TRBD1 (6 bases). This CDR3 comprises 17 residues. Trimming shortened V by 4 bases and J by 0 bases, and 15 bases separated the two germline ends. From germline, CDR1 is KGHDR and CDR2 SFDVKD.

The rearrangement links TRBV18 to TRBJ2-2; TRBD2 matches at 13 bases. Germline lookup yields CDR1 KGHSH and CDR2 LQKENI. Trimming at V came to 4 bases and at J to 5 bases, leaving 7 bases not matched to a gene. The CDR3 covers 17 residues. CDR3 bases: TGTGCCAGCTCACTTTGGACTAGCGGGAGTTCGACCGGGGAGCTGTTTTTT. Amino acid sequence: CASSLWTSGSSTGELFF. The whole variable domain, filled in from reference TRBV18 and TRBJ2-2, reads NAGVMQNPRHLVRRRGQEARLRCSPMKGHSHVYWYRQLPEEGLKFMVYLQKENIIDESGMPKERFSAEFPKEGPSILRIQQVVRGDSAAYFCASSLWTSGSSTGELFFGEGSRLTVL.

V is TRBV28 and J is TRBJ2-7; 8 nucleotides line up with TRBD2. The germline gives CDR1 MDHEN, CDR2 SYDVKM. This CDR3 spans 13 amino acids. V shed 7 bases and J 2 bases; nucleotides not matched to a gene: 4. The CDR3 is CASKAGGTYEQYF. The CDR3 DNA reads TGTGCCAGCAAGGCGGGAGGAACCTACGAGCAGTACTTC.

This CDR3 reads CASSFDRTNTGELFF. CDR3 sequence (DNA): TGTGCCAGCAGCTTCGACAGGACTAACACCGGGGAGCTGTTTTTT. V gene TRBV7-2 combines with J gene TRBJ2-2; the D gene is possibly TRBD1 (6 bases). CDR3 length: 15 amino acids. Per germline, CDR1 SGHTA and CDR2 FQGNSA. Trimming cost V 3 bases and J 2 bases, with 10 bases left between them.

Remarks on this clone: Other DNA sequences in this sample translate to the same CDR3. J is TRBJ1-1 and V is TRBV12-3 or TRBV12-4; D is ambiguous. The CDR3 totals 11 residues. The V and J ends lost 6 bases and 4 bases respectively, with 6 bases between them. CDR3 bases: TGTGCCAGCAGCCGGGGCACTGAAGCTTTCTTT. This translates into CASSRGTEAFF.

This chain connects TRBV3-1 (or the pseudogene TRBV3-2) to TRBJ1-1; D is unclear. The V end lost 3 bases, the J end lost 7 bases, and 21 bases lay between the germline ends. Per germline, CDR1 LGHDT and CDR2 YNNKEL (reference sequence). The CDR3 is 16 residues long. CDR3 region: CASSHSKLAVAIEAFF. The CDR3, as DNA: TGTGCCAGCAGCCACTCAAAACTAGCTGTGGCAATTGAAGCTTTCTTT.

This chain uses TRBV24-1 with TRBJ2-1; possibly TRBD2 for D (6 bases). Looked up from germline, CDR1 is KGHDR and CDR2 is SFDVKD. Trimming pared 3 bases from V and 6 bases from J, leaving 14 bases between. There are 15 residues in the CDR3. CDR3 in DNA: TGTGCCACCAGTGATCCCGGGACTGGGGGCAATGAGCAGTTCTTC. Encoded protein: CATSDPGTGGNEQFF.

This clone occurred a few times. The chain carries TRBV15 and TRBJ2-1; 11 nucleotides align to TRBD2. Germline V gives CDR1 LNHNV, CDR2 YYDKDF (reference sequence). The CDR3 is made up of 17 amino acids. V trimming: 4 bases; J trimming: 7 bases; junction bases outside the gene matches: 12. The CDR3: CATSKSRTSGGENEQFF. CDR3 DNA: TGTGCCACCAGCAAGTCTCGAACTAGCGGGGGTGAGAATGAGCAGTTCTTC.

The V call is TRBV19, the J call TRBJ2-1; D is possibly TRBD2 (6 bases). From germline, CDR1 is LNHDA and CDR2 SQIVND (reference sequence). The CDR3 runs 12 residues. The V and J ends lost 6 bases and 16 bases respectively, with 19 bases between them. CDR3: CASRAGLTRVFF. CDR3 nucleotide sequence: TGTGCCAGTAGGGCGGGACTCACCAGGGTTTTCTTC.

The V and J genes are TRBV3-1 (or the pseudogene TRBV3-2) and TRBJ2-1, with D perhaps TRBD2 (6 bases). CDR1 LGHDT and CDR2 YNNKEL come from the germline V gene (reference sequence). This CDR3 has 15 residues. With 0 bases removed from V and 9 bases from J, the gap between germline ends came to 15 bases. CDR3 in amino acids: CASSQDPGRAGEQFF. In nucleotides, the CDR3 is TGTGCCAGCAGCCAAGATCCCGGGAGAGCGGGTGAGCAGTTCTTC.

V usage is TRBV7-2 and J usage is TRBJ1-1, with 8 bases aligning to TRBD1. Germline CDR1 and CDR2: SGHTA and FQGNSA. Unmatched junction bases numbered 4, after V lost 5 bases and J lost 2 bases. The CDR3 contains 14 residues. CDR3 residues: CASSVTGVNTEAFF. The DNA of the CDR3 is TGTGCCAGCAGCGTGACAGGGGTAAACACTGAAGCTTTCTTT.

This clone is a singleton in its sample. The chain employs TRBV30 and TRBJ1-1, with a possible D match to TRBD1 (6 bases). Germline loops: CDR1 GTSNPN, CDR2 SVGIG (reference sequence). The V gene lost 0 bases and the J gene lost 4 bases, with 12 bases spanning the gap. The CDR3 runs to 14 residues. Here the CDR3 DNA reads TGTGCCTGGAGTGTTGGGGGCACCGGCACTGAAGCTTTCTTT. Amino acid sequence: CAWSVGGTGTEAFF.

The V and J genes are TRBV11-2 and TRBJ2-5; 14 positions agree with TRBD2. Germline values: CDR1 SGHAT, CDR2 FQNNGV. The CDR3 consists of 16 residues. V lost 5 bases to trimming and J lost 5 bases; unmatched junction nucleotides: 7. The DNA for the CDR3 is TGTGCCAGCAGCCCCCGGACTAGCGGGGGGCAGGAGACCCAGTACTTC. Its protein is CASSPRTSGGQETQYF.

The V gene is TRBV7-9, the J gene TRBJ1-1; D is undetermined. Trimming took off 5 bases at V and 9 bases at J, with 13 bases between the two ends. CDR3 size: 12 residues. Germline lookup yields CDR1 SEHNR and CDR2 FQNEAQ (reference sequence). CDR3 amino acids: CASSPTGEKAFF. The DNA for the CDR3 is TGTGCCAGCAGCCCAACCGGGGAGAAAGCTTTCTTT.

The rearrangement joins TRBV30 to TRBJ2-1, with D maybe TRBD2 (7 bases). V gave up 0 bases and J gave up 4 bases, with 13 bases separating them. The V gene's germline CDR1 is GTSNPN and CDR2 SVGIG (reference sequence). CDR3 length: 15 amino acids. In DNA, the CDR3 is TGTGCCTGGAGTGTGGGGGGGCAGGGGTACAATGAGCAGTTCTTC. This gives the protein CAWSVGGQGYNEQFF. Full variable domain (outside the CDR3, taken from reference TRBV30 and TRBJ2-1): SQTIHQWPATLVQPVGSPLSLECTVEGTSNPNLYWYRQAAGRGLQLLFYSVGIGQISSEVPQNLSASRPQDRQFILSSKKLLLSDSGFYLCAWSVGGQGYNEQFFGPGTRLTVL.

The rearrangement joins TRBV6-5 to TRBJ1-2, with 8 bases that match TRBD1. The trim removed 7 bases at V and 8 bases at J, leaving 3 bases unmatched. CDR1 MNHEY and CDR2 SVGAGI come from the germline V gene. CDR3 length equals 11 residues. CDR3 bases: TGTGCCAGCACCGACAGGGGCGGCTACACCTTC. Translation: CASTDRGGYTF.

The chain employs TRBV2 and TRBJ2-7; D may be TRBD2 (7 bases). The CDR3 totals 14 residues. V was cut by 8 bases and J by 2 bases, with 16 bases left in between. Germline CDR1 and CDR2: SNHLY and FYNNEI. The CDR3 loop is CASSPWGGPYEQYF. CDR3 DNA sequence: TGTGCCAGCTCCCCTTGGGGGGGCCCCTACGAGCAGTACTTC.

Regarding this clone: This CDR3 is also generated by other DNA sequences in the sample. The rearrangement links TRBV5-1 to TRBJ1-2; tentatively, D is TRBD1 (5 bases). This CDR3 spans 13 amino acids. Germline assignment: CDR1 SGHRS and CDR2 YFSETQ. The ends were cut back, 0 bases at V and 5 bases at J, with 8 bases in the middle. CDR3 region: CASSLEGQYGYTF. The DNA of the CDR3 is TGCGCCAGCAGCTTGGAGGGGCAATATGGCTACACCTTC. The full variable domain, with the rest looked up from reference TRBV5-1 and TRBJ1-2, is KAGVTQTPRYLIKTRGQQVTLSCSPISGHRSVSWYQQTPGQGLQFLFEYFSETQRNKGNFPGRFSGRQFSNSRSEMNVSTLELGDSALYLCASSLEGQYGYTFGSGTRLTVV.

The chain has TRBV7-3 and TRBJ1-1, with a possible D match to TRBD1 (6 bases). V lost 5 bases and J lost 1, with 14 bases in between. Germline V CDR1 and CDR2: SGHTA, FQGTGA. This CDR3 is 15 amino acids long. The chain's CDR3 is CASSRSPGANTEAFF. The CDR3 nucleotides are TGTGCCAGCAGCAGATCCCCAGGGGCGAACACTGAAGCTTTCTTT. The variable domain in full, completed from reference TRBV7-3 and TRBJ1-1, reads GAGVSQTPSNKVTEKGKYVELRCDPISGHTALYWYRQSLGQGPEFLIYFQGTGAADDSGLPNDRFFAVRPEGSVSTLKIQRTERGDSAVYLCASSRSPGANTEAFFGQGTRLTVV.

CDR3 nucleotides: TGTGCCAGCAGCCCAGGGACAGGAGACACAGATACGCAGTATTTT. This codes for CASSPGTGDTDTQYF. V usage is TRBV7-8 and J usage is TRBJ2-3; 8 bases align to TRBD1. V was pared by 5 bases and J by 2 bases, with 6 bases of the junction left unmatched. The CDR3 is 15 residues long. Germline CDR1 and CDR2: SGHVS and FQNEAQ.

The genes are TRBV6-6 and TRBJ2-7; D remains unclear. The germline V and J ends were trimmed by 0 bases and 0 bases, with 6 bases remaining between them. Germline values: CDR1 MNHNY, CDR2 SVGAGI (reference sequence). The CDR3 runs 14 residues. The CDR3 coding sequence is TGTGCCAGCAGTTACTCGCCAGGCTCCTACGAGCAGTACTTC. Translation: CASSYSPGSYEQYF.

The chain carries TRBV28 and TRBJ2-5; 8 nucleotides match TRBD1. V was pared by 4 bases and J by 9 bases, with 13 bases of the junction left unmatched. Looked up from germline, CDR1 is MDHEN and CDR2 is SYDVKM. The CDR3 covers 15 residues. Here the CDR3 DNA reads TGTGCCAGCAGTTCGATCCGGGACAGGATAGGGGCCCAGTACTTC. This translates into CASSSIRDRIGAQYF.

The J gene is TRBJ1-6, the V gene TRBV7-9, with 9 bases matching TRBD1. CDR1 SEHNR and CDR2 FQNEAQ come from the germline V gene (reference sequence). This CDR3 contains 14 residues. J gave up 7 bases and V 4 bases, and 2 bases lay outside the gene matches. CDR3 nucleotide sequence: TGTGCCAGCAGCTCCGGGACAGGGAATTCACCCCTCCACTTT. Translating gives CASSSGTGNSPLHF. Combining the CDR3 with reference TRBV7-9 and TRBJ1-6 gives the whole variable domain DTGVSQNPRHKITKRGQNVTFRCDPISEHNRLYWYRQTLGQGPEFLTYFQNEAQLEKSRLLSDRFSAERPKGSFSTLEIQRTEQGDSAMYLCASSSGTGNSPLHFGNGTRLTVT.